The clone carrying this TCR beta chain came up a few times. The antigen is unknown. Amplification used 60 Vbeta primers and 13 Jbeta primers. The method was immunoSEQ multiplex PCR; TCRdb's version includes in-frame clones alone and lacks a portion of them. The table has some 130,000 clones, around 70% seen once. The sample is drawn from a study of cytomegalovirus exposure and HLA in healthy donors. Study-level results: Highly shared sequence variants in one cluster were likely a sequencing artifact.

This clonotype was obtained from a human donor in good health. The sequenced material came from PBMCs.

DNA of the CDR3: TGTGCCAGTAGTAACCCTCCCGGGACAGGGGGCAATAATGAGCAGTTCTTC. Protein sequence: CASSNPPGTGGNNEQFF. The V gene is TRBV19, the J gene TRBJ2-1; 12 bases line up with TRBD1. Germline V gives CDR1 LNHDA, CDR2 SQIVND (reference sequence). This CDR3 region has 17 residues. Trimming cost V 4 bases and J 7 bases; bases outside gene matches: 11.